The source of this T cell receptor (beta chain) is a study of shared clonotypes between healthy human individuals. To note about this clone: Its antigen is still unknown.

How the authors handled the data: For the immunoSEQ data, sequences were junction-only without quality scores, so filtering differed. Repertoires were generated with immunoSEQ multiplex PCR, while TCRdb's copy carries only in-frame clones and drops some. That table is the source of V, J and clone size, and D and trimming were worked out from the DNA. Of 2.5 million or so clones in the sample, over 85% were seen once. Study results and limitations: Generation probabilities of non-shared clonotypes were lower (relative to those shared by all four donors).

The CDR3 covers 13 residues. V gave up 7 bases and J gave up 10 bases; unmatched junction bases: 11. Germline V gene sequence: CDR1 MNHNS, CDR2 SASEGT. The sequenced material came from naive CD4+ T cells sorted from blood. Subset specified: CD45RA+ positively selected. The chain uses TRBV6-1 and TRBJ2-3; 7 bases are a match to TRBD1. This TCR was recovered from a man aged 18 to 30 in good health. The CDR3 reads CASNAEFQGAQYF. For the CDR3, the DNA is TGTGCCAGCAATGCGGAGTTTCAGGGGGCGCAGTATTTT.